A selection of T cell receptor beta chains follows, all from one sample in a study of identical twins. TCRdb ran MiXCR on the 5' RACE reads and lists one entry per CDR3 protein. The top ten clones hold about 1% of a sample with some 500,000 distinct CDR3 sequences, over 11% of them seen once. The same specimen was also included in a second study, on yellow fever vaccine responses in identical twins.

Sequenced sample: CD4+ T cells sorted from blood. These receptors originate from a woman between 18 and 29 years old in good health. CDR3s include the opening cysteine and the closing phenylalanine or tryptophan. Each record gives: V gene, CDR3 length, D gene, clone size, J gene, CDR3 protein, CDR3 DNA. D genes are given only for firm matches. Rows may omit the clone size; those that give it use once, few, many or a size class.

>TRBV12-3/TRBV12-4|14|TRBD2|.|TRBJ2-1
CASAGLAGDNEQFF
TGTGCCAGCGCGGGACTAGCGGGAGACAATGAGCAGTTCTTC
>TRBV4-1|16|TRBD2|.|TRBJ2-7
CASSPINSGTTYEQYF
TGCGCCAGCAGCCCCATTAATTCCGGGACTACCTACGAGCAGTACTTC
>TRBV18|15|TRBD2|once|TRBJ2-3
CASSPSGAAGDTQYF
TGTGCCAGCTCACCTAGCGGGGCCGCGGGGGATACGCAGTATTTT
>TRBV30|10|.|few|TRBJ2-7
CAWGHGEQYF
TGTGCCTGGGGTCACGGCGAGCAGTACTTC
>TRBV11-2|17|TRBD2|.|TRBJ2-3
CASSLYLAGGDTDTQYF
TGTGCCAGCAGCTTATATCTAGCGGGGGGGGACACAGATACGCAGTATTTT
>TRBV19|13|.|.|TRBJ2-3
CASSTLGRDTQYF
TGTGCCAGTAGTACCCTCGGTAGGGATACGCAGTATTTT
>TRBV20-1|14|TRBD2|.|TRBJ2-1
CSAIRGGAYNEQFF
TGCAGTGCAATTCGCGGGGGGGCCTACAATGAGCAGTTCTTC
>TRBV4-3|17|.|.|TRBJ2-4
CASSQDIGARSINIQYF
TGCGCCAGCAGCCAAGATATCGGAGCCCGCTCGATAAACATTCAGTACTTC
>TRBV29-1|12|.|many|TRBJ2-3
CSVSGGTDTQYF
TGCAGCGTATCCGGGGGCACAGATACGCAGTATTTT
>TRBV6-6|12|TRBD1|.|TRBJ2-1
CASSKQGDEQFF
TGTGCCAGCAGTAAGCAGGGGGATGAGCAGTTCTTC
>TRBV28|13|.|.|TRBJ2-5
CASSIGREETQYF
TGTGCCAGCAGTATTGGACGGGAAGAGACCCAGTACTTC
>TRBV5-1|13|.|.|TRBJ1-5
CASNERGDQPQHF
TGCGCCAGCAACGAAAGGGGCGATCAGCCCCAGCATTTT
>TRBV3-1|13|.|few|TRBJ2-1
CASSHQGGNEQFF
TGTGCCAGCAGCCACCAGGGCGGCAATGAGCAGTTCTTC
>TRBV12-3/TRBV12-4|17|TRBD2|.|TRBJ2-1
CASSSRWGGSSYNEQFF
TGTGCCAGCAGCTCACGGTGGGGGGGGAGCTCCTACAATGAGCAGTTCTTC
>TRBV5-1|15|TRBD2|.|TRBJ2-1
CASSQGLAGRNEQFF
TGCGCCAGCAGCCAGGGACTAGCGGGGAGAAATGAGCAGTTCTTC
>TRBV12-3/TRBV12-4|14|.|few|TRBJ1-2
CASSLEGKGFGYTF
TGTGCCAGCAGTTTAGAGGGTAAAGGGTTTGGCTACACCTTC
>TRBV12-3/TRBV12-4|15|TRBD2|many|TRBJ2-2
CASTPGLGKAGELFF
TGTGCCAGCACCCCGGGACTAGGGAAGGCCGGGGAGCTGTTTTTT
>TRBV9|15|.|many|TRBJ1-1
CASSVATQVNTEAFF
TGTGCCAGCAGCGTAGCTACGCAGGTGAACACTGAAGCTTTCTTT
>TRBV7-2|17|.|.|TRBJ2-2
CASSLSGGGFWTGELFF
TGTGCCAGCAGCTTATCGGGTGGTGGTTTTTGGACCGGGGAGCTGTTTTTT
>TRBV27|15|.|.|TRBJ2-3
CATSPRGGITDTQYF
TGTGCCACCTCGCCCAGGGGGGGGATTACAGATACGCAGTATTTT
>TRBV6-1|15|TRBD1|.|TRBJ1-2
CASRRSGGQAFGYTF
TGTGCCAGCAGGCGGTCCGGGGGACAGGCCTTTGGCTACACCTTC
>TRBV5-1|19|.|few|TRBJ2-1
CASSSFSSPRGVSYNEQFF
TGCGCCAGCAGCTCATTCTCCTCTCCCAGGGGGGTTTCCTACAATGAGCAGTTCTTC
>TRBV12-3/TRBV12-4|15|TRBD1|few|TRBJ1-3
CATLVSGTAGNTIYF
TGTGCCACCCTCGTTTCCGGGACAGCTGGAAACACCATATATTTT
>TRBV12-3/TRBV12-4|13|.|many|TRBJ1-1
CASISRVNTEAFF
TGTGCCAGCATCTCTCGCGTAAACACTGAAGCTTTCTTT
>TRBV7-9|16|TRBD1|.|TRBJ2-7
CASSLVSGTGVYEQYF
TGTGCCAGCAGCTTAGTCTCCGGGACAGGAGTCTACGAGCAGTACTTC
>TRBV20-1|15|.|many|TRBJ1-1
CSAETPGLMNTEAFF
TGCAGTGCCGAAACCCCGGGACTGATGAACACTGAAGCTTTCTTT
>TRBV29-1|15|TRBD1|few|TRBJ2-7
CSARTGGGTLYEQYF
TGCAGCGCCAGGACAGGGGGTGGTACTTTGTACGAGCAGTACTTC
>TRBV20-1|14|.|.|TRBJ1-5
CSARDLGSNQPQHF
TGCAGTGCTAGAGATCTAGGGAGCAATCAGCCCCAGCATTTT
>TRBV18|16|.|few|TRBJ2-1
CASSPPRGRAGNEQFF
TGTGCCAGCTCACCGCCGAGGGGGAGGGCCGGAAATGAGCAGTTCTTC
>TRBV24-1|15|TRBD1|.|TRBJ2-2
CATSVSQGATGELFF
TGTGCCACCAGTGTATCACAGGGGGCGACCGGGGAGCTGTTTTTT
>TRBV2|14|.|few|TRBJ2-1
CASSGLDYYNEQFF
TGTGCCAGCAGTGGGCTAGACTACTACAATGAGCAGTTCTTC
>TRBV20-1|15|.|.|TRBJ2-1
CSAQGIQGIYNEQFF
TGCAGTGCCCAAGGGATACAGGGTATCTACAATGAGCAGTTCTTC
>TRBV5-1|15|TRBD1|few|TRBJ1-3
CASSFDRVSGNTIYF
TGCGCCAGCAGCTTTGACAGGGTCTCTGGAAACACCATATATTTT
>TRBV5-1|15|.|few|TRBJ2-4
CASSVPLDSVDIQYF
TGCGCCAGCAGCGTCCCTTTGGACTCGGTAGACATTCAGTACTTC
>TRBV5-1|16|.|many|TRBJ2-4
CASSLDAGLAKNIQYF
TGCGCCAGCAGCTTGGATGCCGGCCTAGCCAAAAACATTCAGTACTTC
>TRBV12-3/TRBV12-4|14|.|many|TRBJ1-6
CASSLAGGNSPLHF
TGTGCCAGCAGCCTCGCCGGGGGCAATTCACCCCTCCACTTT
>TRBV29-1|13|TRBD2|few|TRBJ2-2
CSVAGTSAGELFF
TGCAGCGTTGCCGGGACTAGCGCCGGGGAGCTGTTTTTT
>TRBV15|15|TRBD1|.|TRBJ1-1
CATSLGRGRNTEAFF
TGTGCCACAAGCCTTGGCAGGGGGCGAAACACTGAAGCTTTCTTT
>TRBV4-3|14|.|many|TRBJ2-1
CASSWSGSYNEQFF
TGCGCCAGCAGCTGGTCGGGCTCCTACAATGAGCAGTTCTTC
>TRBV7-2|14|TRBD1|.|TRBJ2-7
CASSWGQARDEQYF
TGTGCCAGCAGCTGGGGACAGGCACGGGACGAGCAGTACTTC
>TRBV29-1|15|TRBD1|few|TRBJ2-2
CSASGQRTNTGELFF
TGCAGCGCATCGGGACAGAGAACGAACACCGGGGAGCTGTTTTTT
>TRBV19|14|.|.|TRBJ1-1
CASSQAGGNTEAFF
TGTGCCAGTAGCCAGGCAGGAGGGAACACTGAAGCTTTCTTT
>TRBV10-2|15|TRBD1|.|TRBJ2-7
CASSVPRTGAYEQYF
TGCGCCAGCAGTGTGCCAAGGACAGGGGCCTACGAGCAGTACTTC
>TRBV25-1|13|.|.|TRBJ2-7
CASSDALHYEQYF
TGTGCCAGCAGTGACGCTCTGCACTACGAGCAGTACTTC
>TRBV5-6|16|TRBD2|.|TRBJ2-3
CASSRQTSGLTDTQYF
TGTGCCAGCAGCCGCCAGACTAGCGGGCTCACAGATACGCAGTATTTT
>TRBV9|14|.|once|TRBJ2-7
CASSVGSRSYEQYF
TGTGCCAGCAGCGTAGGGTCCCGAAGCTACGAGCAGTACTTC
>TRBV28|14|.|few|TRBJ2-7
CASSLGVHGYEQYF
TGTGCCAGCAGTTTAGGGGTACACGGCTACGAGCAGTACTTC
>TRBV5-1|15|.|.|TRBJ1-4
CASSLEGFLGEKLFF
TGCGCCAGCAGCTTGGAAGGGTTCCTAGGTGAAAAACTGTTTTTT
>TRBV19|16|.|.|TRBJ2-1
CASSIGSGQPYNEQFF
TGTGCCAGTAGTATAGGTAGCGGACAGCCATACAATGAGCAGTTCTTC
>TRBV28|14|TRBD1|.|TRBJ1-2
CASSLLVAGGGYTF
TGTGCCAGCAGTTTATTAGTGGCAGGGGGCGGCTACACCTTC
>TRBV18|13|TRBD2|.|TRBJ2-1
CASSLGTSREQFF
TGTGCCAGCTCACTCGGGACTAGTCGGGAGCAGTTCTTC
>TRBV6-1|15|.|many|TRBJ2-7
CASSEGVAAPYEQYF
TGTGCCAGCAGTGAAGGAGTAGCGGCCCCCTACGAGCAGTACTTC